One sample yielded the 19 T cell receptor beta chains listed below, sequenced in a study of beta chain features in type 1 diabetes. Findings and limits, study-wide: Within each of all four CD4+ subsets, Type 1 diabetes patients had TCRB CDR3s that were moderately but significantly shorter.

The investigators reverse transcribed all of the isolated RNA, so they sequenced expressed TCRB transcripts. Sequencing was performed with immunoSEQ multiplex PCR; in TCRdb, only in-frame clones are kept and a portion is missing. The sample lists some 200,000 clones, approximately 16% occurring once. For these receptors, no antigen is known. Sample: naive CD4+ T cells from blood. The source is a man between 25 and 39 years old with type 1 diabetes.

The chain joins TRBV28 to TRBJ2-5; a possible D gene is TRBD2 (6 bases). Deletions cut 6 bases from V and 1 base from J, with 9 bases between. This CDR3 region has 13 residues. Germline lookup yields CDR1 MDHEN and CDR2 SYDVKM. This CDR3 is CASREGRQETQYF. CDR3 DNA: TGTGCCAGCAGGGAGGGTCGCCAAGAGACCCAGTACTTC.

With respect to this clone: The sample carries other DNA sequences with the same CDR3. This chain links TRBV9 with TRBJ2-3, with unresolved D. From germline, CDR1 is SGDLS and CDR2 YYNGEE. The length of the CDR3 is 13 residues. The V gene lost 0 bases and the J gene lost 0 bases, with 2 bases spanning the gap. The CDR3 here is CASSVASTDTQYF. CDR3 DNA: TGTGCCAGCAGCGTAGCGAGCACAGATACGCAGTATTTT.

The CDR3 nucleotides read TGTGCCAGCAGCGTCTCCCTCCAGATTACAGATACGCAGTATTTT. Translation gives CASSVSLQITDTQYF. This sequence joins TRBV9 and TRBJ2-3; D ambiguous. The germline V gene encodes CDR1 SGDLS and CDR2 YYNGEE. V was shortened by 2 bases and J by 3 bases, with 13 bases between the two germline ends. The length of the CDR3 is 15 residues.

This clone was seen more than once but under ten times. This chain connects TRBV5-1 to TRBJ2-1, with 7 bases matching TRBD1. The trim removed 4 bases at V and 10 bases at J, leaving 5 bases unmatched. The length of the CDR3 is 12 residues. In germline, CDR1 is SGHRS, CDR2 YFSETQ. This CDR3 reads CASSLRTGEQFF. DNA of the CDR3: TGCGCCAGCAGCCTGCGGACAGGCGAGCAGTTCTTC.

This rearrangement joins TRBV6-6 to TRBJ2-3, with no clear D. V lost 6 bases and J lost 2, with 9 bases in between. Germline CDR1 reads MNHNY; CDR2 reads SVGAGI (reference sequence). CDR3 length equals 13 residues. This CDR3 reads CASSPPTTDTQYF. CDR3 DNA: TGTGCCAGCAGCCCACCTACCACAGATACGCAGTATTTT.

The chain has TRBV9 and TRBJ1-1; D gene ambiguous. CDR3 length: 13 amino acids. V shed 3 bases and J shed 3 bases, with 9 bases lying between them. Germline loops: CDR1 SGDLS, CDR2 YYNGEE. CDR3 loop: CASSAVDHTEAFF. The CDR3 bases are TGTGCCAGCAGCGCGGTGGACCACACTGAAGCTTTCTTT.

The CDR3 region has the DNA TGCGCCAGCAGCTTGACCGCTCAAGCCACAGATACGCAGTATTTT. This gives the protein CASSLTAQATDTQYF. The V and J genes are TRBV5-1 and TRBJ2-3; no clear D gene. This CDR3 has 15 residues. The germline V gene encodes CDR1 SGHRS and CDR2 YFSETQ. The germline V and J ends were trimmed by 1 base and 2 bases, with 11 bases remaining between them.

This clone was counted only a few times. The rearrangement joins TRBV7-2 to TRBJ2-3; TRBD2 matches at 11 bases. Trimming at V came to 1 base and at J to 5 bases, leaving 5 bases not matched to a gene. Germline V gene data show CDR1 as SGHTA and CDR2 as FQGNSA. The CDR3 consists of 16 residues. This CDR3 is CASSLDLAGGVDTQYF. In DNA form, the CDR3 reads TGTGCCAGCAGCTTAGATCTAGCGGGAGGCGTAGATACGCAGTATTTT.

This clone was picked up a small number of times. This chain uses TRBV5-4 with TRBJ2-5; 9 bases map to TRBD2. V shed 4 bases and J 11 bases; nucleotides not matched to a gene: 12. This CDR3 spans 14 amino acids. CDR1 is SGHNT and CDR2 is YYREEE in the germline V gene (reference sequence). This CDR3 is CASSNYKREVQQYF. Written as DNA, the CDR3 is TGTGCCAGCAGCAATTATAAGCGGGAGGTGCAGCAGTACTTC. Supplemented by reference TRBV5-4 and TRBJ2-5, the full variable domain reads ETGVTQSPTHLIKTRGQQVTLRCSSQSGHNTVSWYQQALGQGPQFIFQYYREEENGRGNFPPRFSGLQFPNYSSELNVNALELDDSALYLCASSNYKREVQQYFGPGTRLLVL.

This clone was detected only a few times. This chain uses TRBV18 with TRBJ2-7; 8 bases map to TRBD1. Germline trimming cut 3 bases from V and 7 bases from J; bases unmatched to any gene: 8. Germline V gene sequence: CDR1 KGHSH, CDR2 LQKENI. The CDR3 is made up of 14 amino acids. This CDR3 is CASSPGQGEWEQYF. The CDR3 DNA follows: TGTGCCAGCTCACCTGGACAGGGCGAATGGGAGCAGTACTTC.

Concerning this clone itself: This sample includes further DNA sequences coding for the same CDR3. The chain recombines TRBV10-3 with TRBJ2-5; D not resolved. The CDR3 is 12 residues long. Germline CDR1 ENHRY, CDR2 SYGVKD. Between the trimmed V and J ends, which lost 0 bases and 5 bases, there was a span of 4 bases. The CDR3 spells CAISESGETQYF. DNA for the CDR3: TGTGCCATCAGTGAGTCTGGGGAGACCCAGTACTTC.

The V and J genes are TRBV27 and TRBJ2-1; 7 bases are a match to TRBD1. The V segment lost 6 bases and the J segment 5 bases; nucleotides outside the gene matches: 4. The CDR3 extends over 13 amino acids. Per the germline V gene, CDR1 is MNHEY and CDR2 is SMNVEV (reference sequence). Written as DNA, the CDR3 is TGTGCCAGCAGACCGACAGGGCACAATGAGCAGTTCTTC. Translated: CASRPTGHNEQFF.

The chain uses TRBV13 and TRBJ2-7; unclear D gene. Germline loops: CDR1 PRHDT, CDR2 FYEKMQ (reference sequence). This CDR3 contains 11 residues. The ends were cut back, 5 bases at V and 3 bases at J, with 5 bases in the middle. The CDR3 bases are TGTGCCAGCAGCCCTTACTACGAGCAGTACTTC. Encoded protein: CASSPYYEQYF. The full variable domain, rest sourced from reference TRBV13 and TRBJ2-7, is AAGVIQSPRHLIKEKRETATLKCYPIPRHDTVYWYQQGPGQDPQFLISFYEKMQSDKGSIPDRFSAQQFSDYHSELNMSSLELGDSALYFCASSPYYEQYFGPGTRLTVT.

The chain recombines TRBV5-1 with TRBJ1-5, with D possibly matching TRBD1 (6 bases). Trimming pared 4 bases from V and 2 bases from J, leaving 10 bases between. The CDR3 totals 14 residues. Germline V gene data show CDR1 as SGHRS and CDR2 as YFSETQ. CDR3 in DNA: TGCGCCAGCAGCCCAAGGGGGGGCAATCAGCCCCAGCATTTT. Translation: CASSPRGGNQPQHF. The full variable domain, rest sourced from reference TRBV5-1 and TRBJ1-5, is KAGVTQTPRYLIKTRGQQVTLSCSPISGHRSVSWYQQTPGQGLQFLFEYFSETQRNKGNFPGRFSGRQFSNSRSEMNVSTLELGDSALYLCASSPRGGNQPQHFGDGTRLSIL.

This clone was found a few times. This chain uses TRBV5-1 with TRBJ2-1, with 11 bases matching TRBD2. Germline V gives CDR1 SGHRS, CDR2 YFSETQ. Trimming removed 4 bases from V and 7 bases from J; junction bases left unmatched: 10. CDR3 length: 16 residues. The CDR3 reads CASSAILAGETNEQFF. For the CDR3, the DNA is TGCGCCAGCAGCGCCATACTAGCGGGAGAGACTAATGAGCAGTTCTTC.

The chain joins TRBV11-2 to TRBJ2-2; D call uncertain. The germline V gene encodes CDR1 SGHAT and CDR2 FQNNGV. CDR3 length: 10 residues. Trimming removed 4 bases at V and 10 bases at J, with 4 bases between. The CDR3 DNA is TGTGCCAGCAGCTCGAAGGAGCTGTTTTTT. Translated, it gives CASSSKELFF.

This clone was seen only once. This chain joins TRBV9 and TRBJ2-5; D is perhaps TRBD2 (6 bases). The CDR3 covers 12 residues. Germline V gene sequence: CDR1 SGDLS, CDR2 YYNGEE. Trimming stripped 2 bases from V and 6 bases from J, with 8 bases between. CDR3 amino acids: CASSVEGQTQYF. As DNA, the CDR3 is TGTGCCAGCAGCGTGGAGGGTCAGACCCAGTACTTC.

The chain recombines TRBV29-1 with TRBJ1-3; D gene ambiguous. Germline V CDR1 and CDR2: SQVTM, ANQGSEA. Trimming removed 8 bases from V and 0 bases from J, with 14 bases in between. This CDR3 contains 14 residues. The CDR3 protein is CSPRYGFSGNTIYF. CDR3 nucleotide sequence: TGCAGCCCCCGGTATGGATTCTCTGGAAACACCATATATTTT.

V and J are TRBV5-1 and TRBJ2-1, with 7 bases that match TRBD2. Germline V CDR1 and CDR2: SGHRS, YFSETQ. The CDR3 totals 17 residues. Trimming at V came to 0 bases and at J to 0 bases, leaving 6 bases not matched to a gene. This chain's CDR3 is CASSLGGGSLSYNEQFF. The CDR3 DNA follows: TGCGCCAGCAGCTTGGGAGGCGGGAGTCTCTCCTACAATGAGCAGTTCTTC.